The 9 T cell receptor beta chains given below trace back to one sample, sequenced in a study of blood T cells in healthy people across ages. Then a second PCR, running roughly 7 to 11 cycles, was carried out with a sample-barcoded 5' primer and a J-beta primer mix. TCRdb independently ran MiXCR on the 5' RACE reads; one entry per CDR3 protein. The data show hundreds of thousands of distinct CDR3 sequences, 21% seen once. Source material: blood. The receptors derive from a man aged 65 to 85 in good health.

This clonotype appeared a few times. This chain connects TRBV28 to TRBJ2-7; D may be TRBD1 or TRBD2 (6 bases each). The germline V gene encodes CDR1 MDHEN and CDR2 SYDVKM. Trimming stripped 4 bases from V and 6 bases from J, with 13 bases between. This CDR3 comprises 13 residues. DNA of the CDR3: TGTGCCAGCAGTTCCCCCCCGGGGGCCGAGCAGTACTTC. The encoded protein is CASSSPPGAEQYF.

The CDR3 DNA reads as TGTGCCAGCAGCTCCTTTAGCGGGAATGAGCAGTTCTTC. This sequence encodes CASSSFSGNEQFF. V usage is TRBV9 and J usage is TRBJ2-1, with TRBD2 matching over 7 bases. The CDR3 spans 13 residues. Trimming took 4 bases from V and 7 from J; bases not matched to a gene: 5. Germline-derived CDR1 and CDR2 are SGDLS and YYNGEE.

The rearrangement joins TRBV10-3 to TRBJ2-5, with TRBD2 as a possible D gene (6 bases). Trimming removed 7 bases at V and 2 bases at J, with 11 bases between. This CDR3 is 13 amino acids long. CDR1 ENHRY and CDR2 SYGVKD come from the germline V gene. The CDR3 reads CAITAGRQETQYF. In nucleotides, the CDR3 is TGTGCCATCACCGCGGGGCGGCAAGAGACCCAGTACTTC.

To note about this clonotype: Because it lacks the conserved phenylalanine or tryptophan at the end, this CDR3 is likely a read error. It is unclear where the CDR3 begins or ends on the DNA, so no DNA is shown, and the CDR3 is as TCRdb lists it. CDR3: CASSKPRGPYEQYL. The chain has TRBV21-1 and TRBJ2-7; the table's D call of TRBD1 was not tested on the DNA. TRBV21-1 constitutes a pseudogene. The CDR3 sequence runs 14 residues, both termini included.

This clonotype has a handful of counts. V is TRBV5-1 and J is TRBJ2-1; tentative D call: TRBD1 (5 bases). Germline V gives CDR1 SGHRS, CDR2 YFSETQ. Trimming stripped 4 bases from V and 2 bases from J, with 13 bases between. The CDR3 sequence is 15 residues long. The CDR3 protein is CASSRPGQTYNEQFF. The CDR3 DNA reads TGCGCCAGCAGCCGTCCAGGGCAGACCTACAATGAGCAGTTCTTC.

This chain joins TRBV7-2 and TRBJ2-1; 12 nucleotides match TRBD2. J gave up 11 bases and V 1 base, and 9 bases lay outside the gene matches. Germline CDR1 is SGHTA and CDR2 is FQGNSA. This CDR3 is 16 amino acids long. CDR3 nucleotide sequence: TGTGCCAGCAGCTTAGTCCCACCCGGACTAGCGGGACAGCAGTTCTTC. Translating it yields CASSLVPPGLAGQQFF.

The chain carries TRBV27 and TRBJ1-2, with TRBD1 as a possible D gene (5 bases). There are 13 residues in the CDR3. CDR1 is MNHEY, CDR2 SMNVEV, per germline (reference sequence). V lost 5 bases to trimming and J lost 4 bases, with 11 bases between them. CDR3 in amino acids: CASSDGGTYGYTF. The CDR3 DNA reads TGTGCCAGCAGTGACGGAGGGACCTATGGCTACACCTTC.

J is TRBJ2-7 and V is TRBV28; perhaps TRBD2 as D (5 bases). In germline, CDR1 is MDHEN, CDR2 SYDVKM. This CDR3 has 10 amino acids. Trimming removed 8 bases at V and 3 bases at J, with 5 bases between. CDR3 in amino acids: CASDYYEQYF. The CDR3 DNA reads as TGTGCCAGCGACTACTACGAGCAGTACTTC.

The chain uses TRBV20-1 and TRBJ2-2; D is possibly TRBD2 (6 bases). Trimming shortened V by 3 bases and J by 3 bases, and 14 bases separated the two germline ends. The CDR3 consists of 15 residues. Germline CDR1 reads DFQATT; CDR2 reads SNEGSKA (reference sequence). The CDR3 spells CSASPFGSYTGELFF. The CDR3 bases are TGCAGTGCTAGTCCGTTCGGGAGCTACACCGGGGAGCTGTTTTTT.